The 29 T cell receptor beta chains below all came from one sample that was sequenced in a study of human T cells and chemical hapten exposure. Documented time point: patch test 1, 2 weeks after DPC sensitization. Treatment meaning: therapeutic diphenylcyclopropenone sensitization with weekly scalp DPC. TCRdb processed the RACE reads anew with MiXCR; each CDR3 protein has one entry. The sample includes some 49,000 distinct CDR3 sequences, about 9% of them seen just once. The sample here was whole blood, taken in connection with sensitization to the hapten diphenylcyclopropenone (DPC). The receptors were sampled from a woman in her 50s with alopecia areata. Some clones in this sample may be carry-over from other donors' samples.

This clonotype was seen ten or more times. The chain is built from TRBV12-3 or TRBV12-4 and TRBJ1-1, with D tentatively TRBD1 (5 bases). The CDR3 has 16 residues. The V end was cut by 7 bases, the J end by 1 base, with 19 bases between. The DNA for the CDR3 is TGTGCCAGCACCGACCTTTCTCCGGGACCGAACACTGAAGCTTTCTTT. This encodes CASTDLSPGPNTEAFF.

This clonotype was found many times. The genes are TRBV5-5 and TRBJ1-1; a possible D gene is TRBD1 (5 bases). V dropped 1 base and J dropped 8 bases, with 12 bases sitting between them. CDR1 is SGHKS and CDR2 is YYEKEE in the germline V gene (reference sequence). CDR3 length equals 13 residues. DNA for the CDR3: TGTGCCAGCAGCTTGATGGTTGGGGGAGAAGCTTTCTTT. It specifies CASSLMVGGEAFF.

This clonotype was observed many times. The chain joins TRBV11-2 to TRBJ2-1, with 13 nucleotides matching TRBD2. CDR1 and CDR2 from the germline V gene are SGHAT and FQNNGV. Trimming cost V 5 bases and J 7 bases; bases outside gene matches: 2. CDR3 length: 14 residues. The CDR3 protein is CASSPGLAGNEQFF. The CDR3 nucleotides read TGTGCCAGCAGCCCGGGACTAGCGGGGAATGAGCAGTTCTTC.

Only a few counts were recorded for this clonotype. Here the CDR3 DNA reads TGTGCCAGCAGCTTAGATGCGGGTATCGCCTACGAGCAGTACTTC. The encoded protein is CASSLDAGIAYEQYF. The genes are TRBV7-6 and TRBJ2-7; possible D gene TRBD2, 5 bases. CDR1 and CDR2 from the germline V gene are SGHVS and FNYEAQ. CDR3 length equals 15 residues. Trimming took 1 base from V and 2 from J, leaving 12 bases between them.

This clonotype was found many times. The chain recombines TRBV2 with TRBJ1-1; 11 positions match TRBD1. Germline loops: CDR1 SNHLY, CDR2 FYNNEI. With V trimmed by 8 bases and J by 7 bases, 12 bases remained unmatched. This CDR3 comprises 15 residues. The CDR3 nucleotides are TGTGCCAGCCACAGGACAGGGGGCCGGTTTGGTGAAGCTTTCTTT. Translating gives CASHRTGGRFGEAFF. The whole variable domain, filled in from reference TRBV2 and TRBJ1-1, reads EPEVTQTPSHQVTQMGQEVILRCVPISNHLYFYWYRQILGQKVEFLVSFYNNEISEKSEIFDDQFSVERPDGSNFTLKIRSTKLEDSAMYFCASHRTGGRFGEAFFGQGTRLTVV.

This clonotype has a count of ten or more. V and J are TRBV4-3 and TRBJ2-3; 11 bases are a match to TRBD2. The CDR3 sequence is 16 residues long. Losses at the gene ends were 4 bases for V and 3 bases for J; bases not matched to a gene: 6. Germline V gene sequence: CDR1 LGHNA, CDR2 YSLEER. CDR3 residues: CASSPRASGRTDTQYF. CDR3 nucleotides: TGCGCCAGCAGCCCCCGGGCTAGCGGGAGGACAGATACGCAGTATTTT.

This clonotype appeared a few times. The chain is built from TRBV7-2 and TRBJ1-5; the D gene is possibly TRBD1 (6 bases). Trimming took 6 bases from V and 8 from J, leaving 17 bases between them. Germline V gene sequence: CDR1 SGHTA, CDR2 FQGNSA. The CDR3 sequence is 14 residues long. The CDR3 DNA sequence: TGTGCCAGCAGTTCACAGGGCGGGATAGAGCCCCAGCATTTT. Encoded protein: CASSSQGGIEPQHF.

At least ten counts were recorded for this clonotype. The chain recombines TRBV5-1 with TRBJ1-2; 8 positions match TRBD1. CDR3 length: 14 residues. Germline CDR1 reads SGHRS; CDR2 reads YFSETQ. The V segment lost 3 bases and the J segment 3 bases; nucleotides outside the gene matches: 4. The CDR3 nucleotides are TGCGCCAGCAGCTCAGGGGGCGCGGACTATGGCTACACCTTC. Its translation is CASSSGGADYGYTF.

V is TRBV27 and J is TRBJ1-3, with D possibly being TRBD1 (6 bases). Germline V lookup: CDR1 MNHEY, CDR2 SMNVEV (reference sequence). Trimming cost V 2 bases and J 6 bases, with 11 bases left between them. The CDR3 contains 14 residues. In nucleotides, the CDR3 is TGTGCCAGCAGTTTAAACAGGGATGAAAACACCATATATTTT. Translated: CASSLNRDENTIYF.

This clonotype was seen ten or more times. The rearrangement uses TRBV2 and TRBJ2-3; possible D gene TRBD2, 6 bases. This CDR3 region has 13 residues. The V end was cut by 4 bases, the J end by 10 bases, with 15 bases between. CDR1 and CDR2 (germline): SNHLY, FYNNEI. The CDR3 is CASSVRELASQYF. CDR3 nucleotides: TGTGCCAGCAGTGTTCGGGAGTTAGCGTCGCAGTATTTT.

V gene TRBV9 combines with J gene TRBJ2-6; D unresolved. The CDR3 contains 16 residues. V was cut by 3 bases and J by 0 bases, with 10 bases left in between. From germline, CDR1 is SGDLS and CDR2 YYNGEE. The CDR3 nucleotides are TGTGCCAGCAGCGCCCACACAGACTCTGGGGCCAACGTCCTGACTTTC. Protein sequence: CASSAHTDSGANVLTF. Full variable domain (remainder filled in from reference TRBV9 and TRBJ2-6): DSGVTQTPKHLITATGQRVTLRCSPRSGDLSVYWYQQSLDQGLQFLIQYYNGEERAKGNILERFSAQQFPDLHSELNLSSLELGDSALYFCASSAHTDSGANVLTFGAGSRLTVL.

At least ten counts were recorded for this clonotype. This chain links TRBV11-2 with TRBJ2-7; the D is unclear. V was shortened by 3 bases and J by 3 bases, with 12 bases between the two germline ends. The CDR3 is made up of 14 amino acids. Germline loops: CDR1 SGHAT, CDR2 FQNNGV. The CDR3 loop reads CASSFSQSGYEQYF. CDR3 nucleotide sequence: TGTGCCAGCAGCTTTAGCCAGTCTGGCTACGAGCAGTACTTC.

This clonotype was found many times. The junction departs from germline at one end; a sequencing error may be responsible. The chain links TRBV5-6 to TRBJ1-4; 8 bases match TRBD1. CDR1 is SGHDT and CDR2 is YYEEEE in the germline V gene. There are 17 residues in the CDR3. Written as DNA, the CDR3 is TGTGCCAGCAGCTTGGAAGGACAGGGTCTCACTAATGAAGAACTGTTTTTT. Its translation is CASSLEGQGLTNEELFF.

As DNA, the CDR3 is TGCAGCGTTGGCGGACAGGGGAAATGGGATGAGCAGTTCTTC. It codes for CSVGGQGKWDEQFF. The chain couples TRBV29-1 to TRBJ2-1; TRBD1 matches at 9 bases. The CDR3 is 14 residues long. CDR1 SQVTM and CDR2 ANQGSEA come from the germline V gene. J lost 8 bases, V lost 4 bases, and 9 bases had no gene match.

J is TRBJ1-1 and V is TRBV20-1, with unresolved D. V lost 3 bases, J lost 1 base, and 9 bases lay in between. The germline V gene encodes CDR1 DFQATT and CDR2 SNEGSKA (reference sequence). The CDR3 loop spans 13 amino acids. The CDR3 DNA is TGCAGTGCTAGGGACGGTGGGAACACTGAAGCTTTCTTT. Translation: CSARDGGNTEAFF.

The chain joins TRBV7-9 to TRBJ2-7; D is uncertain. V dropped 3 bases and J dropped 3 bases, with 12 bases sitting between them. Germline values: CDR1 SEHNR, CDR2 FQNEAQ (reference sequence). The CDR3 is 14 amino acids. CDR3 sequence (DNA): TGTGCCAGCAGCTTCACTTCTACTCTCTACGAGCAGTACTTC. Encoded protein: CASSFTSTLYEQYF.

At least ten counts were recorded for this clonotype. The chain recombines TRBV5-1 with TRBJ2-5; D ambiguous. Germline assignment: CDR1 SGHRS and CDR2 YFSETQ. V was shortened by 0 bases and J by 2 bases, with 11 bases between the two germline ends. This CDR3 is built from 15 residues. CDR3: CASSLAGQSQETQYF. The CDR3 coding sequence is TGCGCCAGCAGCTTGGCCGGGCAGAGTCAAGAGACCCAGTACTTC.

This clonotype was observed a few times. The chain recombines TRBV7-2 with TRBJ2-5; D may match TRBD1 or TRBD2 (5 bases each). Trimming removed 3 bases from V and 2 bases from J, with 7 bases in between. The CDR3 is 13 residues long. The germline gives CDR1 SGHTA, CDR2 FQGNSA. This CDR3 is CASSLGTQETQYF. The CDR3 coding sequence is TGTGCCAGCAGCTTGGGGACGCAAGAGACCCAGTACTTC.

The chain joins TRBV18 to TRBJ2-5; TRBD1 aligns across 9 bases. This CDR3 spans 13 amino acids. CDR1 is KGHSH, CDR2 LQKENI, per germline. J was trimmed by 5 bases and V by 4 bases; bases with no gene match: 2. The CDR3 reads CASSRGQGETQYF. The CDR3 DNA reads as TGTGCCAGCTCACGAGGACAGGGGGAGACCCAGTACTTC. The full variable domain, with the rest looked up from reference TRBV18 and TRBJ2-5, is NAGVMQNPRHLVRRRGQEARLRCSPMKGHSHVYWYRQLPEEGLKFMVYLQKENIIDESGMPKERFSAEFPKEGPSILRIQQVVRGDSAAYFCASSRGQGETQYFGPGTRLLVL.

This clonotype was picked up a small number of times. V is TRBV2 and J is TRBJ2-2, with 12 bases fitting TRBD2. Germline loops: CDR1 SNHLY, CDR2 FYNNEI. J gave up 4 bases and V 6 bases, and 3 bases lay outside the gene matches. CDR3 length: 15 residues. The CDR3 coding sequence is TGTGCCAGCAGACTAGCGGGAGGTGTCACCGGGGAGCTGTTTTTT. Translated: CASRLAGGVTGELFF.

This clonotype turned up a few times. The gene calls are TRBV19 and TRBJ2-1; D gene ambiguous. CDR1 is LNHDA, CDR2 SQIVND, per germline (reference sequence). CDR3 length: 15 amino acids. The V and J ends lost 1 base and 12 bases respectively, with 19 bases between them. The chain's CDR3 is CASSIGPGAGSSQFF. CDR3 DNA: TGTGCCAGTAGTATAGGGCCGGGCGCCGGATCTTCGCAGTTCTTC.

This clonotype appeared many times. V gene TRBV20-1 combines with J gene TRBJ1-1; 9 bases agree with TRBD1. Germline values: CDR1 DFQATT, CDR2 SNEGSKA (reference sequence). The CDR3 is 13 amino acids. V shed 3 bases and J 5 bases; nucleotides not matched to a gene: 4. The CDR3 reads CSARADRGTEAFF. The CDR3 nucleotides read TGCAGTGCTAGGGCGGACAGGGGAACTGAAGCTTTCTTT.

This clonotype was observed at least ten times. V and J are TRBV2 and TRBJ1-3, with unresolved D. Germline CDR1 reads SNHLY; CDR2 reads FYNNEI. Trimming pared 7 bases from V and 2 bases from J, leaving 9 bases between. The CDR3 sequence is 13 residues long. CDR3 DNA: TGTGCCAGCATGAGGACGGCTGGAAACACCATATATTTT. Translating it yields CASMRTAGNTIYF.

This clonotype was recorded at least ten times. The V call is TRBV7-2, the J call TRBJ2-7; D is ambiguous. From germline, CDR1 is SGHTA and CDR2 FQGNSA. Trimming cost V 4 bases and J 3 bases, with 13 bases left between them. There are 14 residues in the CDR3. The CDR3 nucleotides are TGTGCCAGCAGCTCGGACCGATACTACTACGAGCAGTACTTC. This codes for CASSSDRYYYEQYF. Together with reference TRBV7-2 and TRBJ2-7, the CDR3 gives the full variable domain: GAGVSQSPSNKVTEKGKDVELRCDPISGHTALYWYRQSLGQGLEFLIYFQGNSAPDKSGLPSDRFSAERTGGSVSTLTIQRTQQEDSAVYLCASSSDRYYYEQYFGPGTRLTVT.

The rearrangement links TRBV29-1 to TRBJ2-4, with D possibly matching TRBD1 (5 bases). The CDR3 has 15 amino acids. V was shortened by 5 bases and J by 3 bases, with 17 bases between the two germline ends. Germline CDR1 and CDR2: SQVTM and ANQGSEA. CDR3 amino acids: CSVSDSLYGKNIQYF. In DNA form, the CDR3 reads TGCAGCGTTTCCGACAGCCTGTACGGCAAAAACATTCAGTACTTC.

This clonotype showed up many times. J is TRBJ2-5 and V is TRBV5-1, with D possibly being TRBD1 or TRBD2 (5 bases each). Germline V gene data show CDR1 as SGHRS and CDR2 as YFSETQ. V was clipped by 3 bases and J by 3 bases, with 15 bases between them. CDR3 length: 15 amino acids. The DNA for the CDR3 is TGCGCCAGCAGCTCATTCCGGGACCCCGAAGAGACCCAGTACTTC. Amino acid sequence: CASSSFRDPEETQYF. Using reference TRBV5-1 and TRBJ2-5 for the parts outside the CDR3, the full variable domain is KAGVTQTPRYLIKTRGQQVTLSCSPISGHRSVSWYQQTPGQGLQFLFEYFSETQRNKGNFPGRFSGRQFSNSRSEMNVSTLELGDSALYLCASSSFRDPEETQYFGPGTRLLVL.

This clonotype was counted ten times or more. The genes are TRBV7-2 and TRBJ2-3; D not certain. The V gene's germline CDR1 is SGHTA and CDR2 FQGNSA. V lost 5 bases and J lost 0, with 21 bases in between. This CDR3 spans 18 amino acids. The chain's CDR3 is CASSTQAGVYLSTDTQYF. The CDR3 DNA reads TGTGCCAGCAGCACCCAGGCCGGCGTCTATCTAAGCACAGATACGCAGTATTTT.

At least ten counts were recorded for this clonotype. Written as DNA, the CDR3 is TGTGCCTGGAGTGGCCAGTACGAGCAGTACTTC. It yields the protein CAWSGQYEQYF. The chain links TRBV30 to TRBJ2-7; D gene uncertain. The V end lost 1 base, the J end lost 4 bases, and 5 bases lay between the germline ends. This CDR3 is built from 11 residues. Looked up from germline, CDR1 is GTSNPN and CDR2 is SVGIG (reference sequence).

This clonotype was counted at least ten times. The J gene is TRBJ2-7, the V gene TRBV18; the match to TRBD1 covers 8 bases. Trimming took 2 bases from V and 4 from J; bases not matched to a gene: 1. The length of the CDR3 is 13 residues. Per the germline V gene, CDR1 is KGHSH and CDR2 is LQKENI. The DNA of the CDR3 is TGTGCCAGCTCACCAGGGACAGGATACGAGCAGTACTTC. Translating it yields CASSPGTGYEQYF. Variable domain in full (rest from reference TRBV18 and TRBJ2-7): NAGVMQNPRHLVRRRGQEARLRCSPMKGHSHVYWYRQLPEEGLKFMVYLQKENIIDESGMPKERFSAEFPKEGPSILRIQQVVRGDSAAYFCASSPGTGYEQYFGPGTRLTVT.